The clone carrying this T cell receptor beta chain came up once. Participant age was roughly 18 to 90 years, and participants resided in approximately 25 US areas. Participant-given clinical history determined each cohort assignment. This sample was included in a study of blood T cell repertoires in COVID-19. In the study overall: T cells, B-cell-depleted T cells, or PBMCs supplied cDNA or gDNA.

Data came from immunoSEQ multiplex PCR; TCRdb stores just in-frame clones and leaves some out. The repertoire holds around 310,000 clones, with approximately 89% as singletons. This clonotype was sampled from a man aged 25-40 years who had recovered from COVID-19. Sequenced input: PBMCs or T cells enriched from blood (not recorded which).

The DNA of the CDR3 is TGTGCCATCAGTGCCGGGGGGCTAGCGGGACCTGATACGCAGTATTTT. This sequence encodes CAISAGGLAGPDTQYF. The V gene is TRBV10-3, the J gene TRBJ2-3, with 9 bases fitting TRBD2. CDR1 and CDR2 from the germline V gene are ENHRY and SYGVKD. The CDR3 is 16 residues long. The trim removed 4 bases at V and 6 bases at J, leaving 11 bases unmatched.